This T cell receptor (beta chain) was identified during a study of cytomegalovirus exposure and HLA in healthy donors. Primers: 60 Vbeta forward and 13 Jbeta reverse. Method: immunoSEQ multiplex PCR; TCRdb's copy keeps in-frame clones and lacks some. The listing records 30,000 to 45,000 clones. The CDR3 is 13 residues long. Germline loops: CDR1 MNHNY, CDR2 SVGAGI (reference sequence). The gene calls are TRBV6-6 and TRBJ2-5; 9 positions agree with TRBD1. Matching the DNA end better, TRBJ2-7 makes the J call doubtful. Source material: PBMCs. The TCR originated in a man aged 40-55 years in good health and CMV-seropositive. This CDR3 is CASLGQGTYEQYF. The CDR3 nucleotides read TGTGCCAGCTTAGGACAGGGGACCTACGAGCAGTACTTC.